This TCR beta chain was found in a study of molecular identifiers for immune sequencing clone quantification. The authors built bulk TCR libraries by previously described methods with listed TCR primers. TCRdb processed the PCR reads anew with MiXCR; each CDR3 protein has one entry. The sample consists of approximately 680,000 distinct CDR3 sequences, about 25% of them appearing once. On this clonotype itself: Its antigen is currently unknown. One base away lies a much larger clone, so this may be a sequencing read error.

In the sort, naive CD8 T cells were defined as CD8+CD4-CCR7+CD45RA+. Study-level results: Spike-in Jurkat TCR RNA from a single cell reportedly registered among about 1 million naive cells.

Germline CDR1 and CDR2: LGHNT and FRNRAP. This CDR3 region has 14 residues. The source material was naive CD8+ T cells from blood, with Jurkat cell RNA spiked in. The sample's subset: FACS-sorted CD8+CD4-CCR7+CD45RA+ naive T cells. The TCR was taken from a human donor in good health. Some libraries in this study had Jurkat cell RNA spiked in. The gene calls are TRBV12-5 and TRBJ2-7; 7 nucleotides match TRBD1. TRBJ2-1 explains the end of the DNA better; the J call may be wrong. The CDR3 reads CASGLGQGADEQFF. DNA of the CDR3: TGTGCTAGTGGTTTGGGACAGGGTGCGGACGAGCAGTTCTTC.